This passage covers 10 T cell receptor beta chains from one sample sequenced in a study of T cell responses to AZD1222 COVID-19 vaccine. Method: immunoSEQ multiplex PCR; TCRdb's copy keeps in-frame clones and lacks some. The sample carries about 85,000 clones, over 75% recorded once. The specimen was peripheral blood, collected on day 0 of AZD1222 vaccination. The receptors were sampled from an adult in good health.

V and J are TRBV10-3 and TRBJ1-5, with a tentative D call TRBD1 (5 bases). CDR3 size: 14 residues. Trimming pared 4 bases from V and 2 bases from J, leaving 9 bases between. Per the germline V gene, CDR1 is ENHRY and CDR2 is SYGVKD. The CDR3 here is CAISGPGGNQPQHF. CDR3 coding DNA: TGTGCCATCAGTGGGCCGGGGGGCAATCAGCCCCAGCATTTT.

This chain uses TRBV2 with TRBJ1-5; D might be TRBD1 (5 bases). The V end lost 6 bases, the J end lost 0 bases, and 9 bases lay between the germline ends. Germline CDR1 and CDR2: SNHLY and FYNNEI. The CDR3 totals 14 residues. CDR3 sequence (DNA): TGTGCCAGCAGCCAACAGGTTAGCAATCAGCCCCAGCATTTT. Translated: CASSQQVSNQPQHF.

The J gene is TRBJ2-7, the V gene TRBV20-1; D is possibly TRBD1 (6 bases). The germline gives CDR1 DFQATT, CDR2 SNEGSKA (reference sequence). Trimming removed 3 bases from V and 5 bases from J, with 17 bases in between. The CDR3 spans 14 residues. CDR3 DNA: TGCAGTGCTAGTAAAAGGGGGTTCCGGGACGAGCAGTACTTC. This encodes CSASKRGFRDEQYF.

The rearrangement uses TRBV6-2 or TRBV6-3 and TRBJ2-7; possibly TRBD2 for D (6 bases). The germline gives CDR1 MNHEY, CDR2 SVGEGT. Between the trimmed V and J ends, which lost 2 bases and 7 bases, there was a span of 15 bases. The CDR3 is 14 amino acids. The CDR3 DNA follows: TGTGCCAGCAGTTACGGAAAGGTGGGAGGAGAGCAGTACTTC. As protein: CASSYGKVGGEQYF.

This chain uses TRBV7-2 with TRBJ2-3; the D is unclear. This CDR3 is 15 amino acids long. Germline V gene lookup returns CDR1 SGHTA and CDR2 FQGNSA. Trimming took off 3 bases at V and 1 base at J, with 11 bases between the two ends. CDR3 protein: CASSFRLSGTDTQYF. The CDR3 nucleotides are TGTGCCAGCAGCTTTCGTCTCTCGGGCACAGATACGCAGTATTTT. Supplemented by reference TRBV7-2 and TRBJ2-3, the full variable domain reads GAGVSQSPSNKVTEKGKDVELRCDPISGHTALYWYRQSLGQGLEFLIYFQGNSAPDKSGLPSDRFSAERTGGSVSTLTIQRTQQEDSAVYLCASSFRLSGTDTQYFGPGTRLTVL.

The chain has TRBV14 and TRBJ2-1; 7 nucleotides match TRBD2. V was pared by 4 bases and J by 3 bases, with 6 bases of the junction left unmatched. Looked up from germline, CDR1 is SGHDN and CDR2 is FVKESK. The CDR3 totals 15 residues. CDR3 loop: CASSPSGKFYNEQFF. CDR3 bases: TGTGCCAGCAGCCCGAGCGGGAAGTTCTACAATGAGCAGTTCTTC.

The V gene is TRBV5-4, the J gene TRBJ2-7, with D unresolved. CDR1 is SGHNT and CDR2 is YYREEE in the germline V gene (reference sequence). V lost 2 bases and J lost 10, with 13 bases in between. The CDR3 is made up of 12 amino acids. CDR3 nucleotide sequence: TGTGCCAGCAGCTTTGAGGCCAAACCACAGTACTTC. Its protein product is CASSFEAKPQYF.

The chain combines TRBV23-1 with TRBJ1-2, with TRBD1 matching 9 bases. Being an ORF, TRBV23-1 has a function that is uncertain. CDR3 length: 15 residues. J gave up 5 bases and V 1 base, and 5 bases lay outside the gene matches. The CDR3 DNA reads TGCGCCAGCAGTCAATTGGACAGGGGTGTATATGGCTACACCTTC. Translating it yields CASSQLDRGVYGYTF.

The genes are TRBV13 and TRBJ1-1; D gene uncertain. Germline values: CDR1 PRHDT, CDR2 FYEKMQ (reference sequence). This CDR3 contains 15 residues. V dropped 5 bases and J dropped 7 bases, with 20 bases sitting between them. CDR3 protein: CASSRREADYGEAFF. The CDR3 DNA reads TGTGCCAGCAGCCGACGGGAGGCGGATTATGGTGAAGCTTTCTTT.

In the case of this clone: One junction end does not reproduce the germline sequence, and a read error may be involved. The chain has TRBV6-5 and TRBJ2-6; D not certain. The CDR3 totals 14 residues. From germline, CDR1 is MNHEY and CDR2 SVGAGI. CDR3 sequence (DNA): TGTGCCAGCAGTAACTCTGGGTGGGCCAACGTCCTGACTTTC. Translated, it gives CASSNSGWANVLTF.